The 25 T cell receptor beta chains presented below share a single source sample, sequenced in a study of T cells expressing NK-cell markers. With the 5' RACE reads reprocessed, TCRdb shows one record per CDR3 protein and no DNA. The listing contains a few hundred thousand distinct CDR3 sequences. The sample taken for sequencing was blood T cells: a sorted CD56 or NKG2C T cell subset, CD4+ or CD8+ T cells, or bulk PBMC T cells (not recorded which). These receptors were collected from a woman between 45 and 60 years old in good health.

The rearrangement joins TRBV20-1 to TRBJ2-2. The CDR3 has 13 residues. The V gene's germline CDR1 is DFQATT and CDR2 SNEGSKA (reference sequence). The CDR3 region is CSAVTGTTGELFF.

The gene calls are TRBV20-1 and TRBJ2-1; TCRdb selects TRBD2, and the lack of DNA leaves this call unchecked. The CDR3 length is 15 residues. CDR1 is DFQATT, CDR2 SNEGSKA, per germline (reference sequence). The CDR3 loop reads CSAEGTSGWYNEQFF.

The V call is TRBV4-2, the J call TRBJ2-4; TCRdb names TRBD2, which stays unverified in the absence of DNA. CDR3 length: 15 residues. In germline, CDR1 is LGHNA, CDR2 YNFKEQ. The chain's CDR3 is CASSPGLMGKNIQYF.

This rearrangement joins TRBV5-1 to TRBJ2-3; the TRBD2 assignment by TCRdb is unverifiable without DNA. Germline values: CDR1 SGHRS, CDR2 YFSETQ. The CDR3 loop spans 15 amino acids. The CDR3: CASSLEKRESDTQYF. The entire variable domain, with the rest obtained from reference TRBV5-1 and TRBJ2-3, is as follows: KAGVTQTPRYLIKTRGQQVTLSCSPISGHRSVSWYQQTPGQGLQFLFEYFSETQRNKGNFPGRFSGRQFSNSRSEMNVSTLELGDSALYLCASSLEKRESDTQYFGPGTRLTVL.

The CDR3 sequence: CASSHPEGRAKNIQYF. The chain is built from TRBV12-3 or TRBV12-4 and TRBJ2-4; TCRdb reports TRBD2, a call that lacks DNA to check it against. The CDR3 is 16 residues long.

This chain links TRBV9 with TRBJ2-3. This CDR3 has 14 amino acids. In germline, CDR1 is SGDLS, CDR2 YYNGEE. CDR3 in amino acids: CASSGGARTDTQYF.

The rearrangement joins TRBV6-5 to TRBJ2-7. This CDR3 is 13 amino acids long. The germline gives CDR1 MNHEY, CDR2 SVGAGI. CDR3 sequence: CASSYTNIGEQYF.

The chain joins TRBV9 to TRBJ2-1; TCRdb reports TRBD2, a call that lacks DNA to check it against. The germline gives CDR1 SGDLS, CDR2 YYNGEE. This CDR3 contains 14 residues. CDR3: CASSAGLAGWKQFF.

The rearrangement uses TRBV30 and TRBJ2-6; TCRdb picks TRBD1, but there is no DNA to check that call. Per germline, CDR1 GTSNPN and CDR2 SVGIG (reference sequence). The CDR3 is made up of 16 amino acids. This chain's CDR3 is CASGTGASSGANVLTF.

This chain connects TRBV5-1 to TRBJ2-2; TCRdb's assignment of TRBD2 cannot be checked, as there is no DNA. From germline, CDR1 is SGHRS and CDR2 YFSETQ. This CDR3 is built from 15 residues. CDR3 protein: CASSLLAGESGELFF.

The chain uses TRBV11-2 and TRBJ2-2; the D gene TCRdb calls, TRBD2, cannot be checked with no DNA. Germline values: CDR1 SGHAT, CDR2 FQNNGV. The CDR3 consists of 16 residues. CDR3 residues: CASSFGLAGNTGELFF.

The V and J genes are TRBV6-5 and TRBJ2-2; TCRdb's D gene call, TRBD2, goes unchecked for lack of DNA. This CDR3 region has 16 residues. Germline V lookup: CDR1 MNHEY, CDR2 SVGAGI. The CDR3 sequence is CASSQTSGIDTGELFF.

This sequence joins TRBV12-3 or TRBV12-4 and TRBJ2-1. The CDR3 is 15 amino acids. CDR3 sequence reads: CASSLFPSSYNEQFF.

The chain is built from TRBV3-1 and TRBJ1-6. Per the germline V gene, CDR1 is LGHDT and CDR2 is YNNKEL (reference sequence). The CDR3 runs 15 residues. This CDR3 reads CASSAQSTVNSPLHF.

The gene calls are TRBV5-1 and TRBJ2-4; TCRdb's D call of TRBD2 is untestable without DNA. This CDR3 has 15 amino acids. Germline V gene lookup returns CDR1 SGHRS and CDR2 YFSETQ. The CDR3 is CASSLQGLGSDIQYF.

This rearrangement joins TRBV9 to TRBJ2-1; TCRdb outputs TRBD2, but without DNA this stays unchecked. Germline V gene lookup returns CDR1 SGDLS and CDR2 YYNGEE. The length of the CDR3 is 13 residues. The CDR3 region is CASSAGGLNEQFF. The whole variable domain, remainder taken from reference TRBV9 and TRBJ2-1, is DSGVTQTPKHLITATGQRVTLRCSPRSGDLSVYWYQQSLDQGLQFLIQYYNGEERAKGNILERFSAQQFPDLHSELNLSSLELGDSALYFCASSAGGLNEQFFGPGTRLTVL.

This rearrangement joins TRBV6-1 to TRBJ2-1. CDR3 length: 13 amino acids. Germline V CDR1 and CDR2: MNHNS, SASEGT. CDR3 loop: CASTQGSYNEQFF.

The chain links TRBV7-6 to TRBJ2-7; the TCRdb D gene call, TRBD1, has no DNA to confirm it. Germline V CDR1 and CDR2: SGHVS, FNYEAQ. The CDR3 length is 15 residues. CDR3 sequence reads: CASSLDGQFHYEQYF. Using reference TRBV7-6 and TRBJ2-7 for the parts outside the CDR3, the full variable domain is GAGVSQSPRYKVTKRGQDVALRCDPISGHVSLYWYRQALGQGPEFLTYFNYEAQQDKSGLPNDRFSAERPEGSISTLTIQRTEQRDSAMYRCASSLDGQFHYEQYFGPGTRLTVT.

This sequence joins TRBV29-1 and TRBJ2-1; TCRdb's D call, TRBD1, is unchecked because there is no DNA. The length of the CDR3 is 12 residues. The germline CDR1 and CDR2 sequences are SQVTM and ANQGSEA. The CDR3 is CSIRDTGYEQFF.

The J gene is TRBJ2-1, the V gene TRBV27; the D gene TCRdb calls, TRBD2, cannot be checked with no DNA. Per the germline V gene, CDR1 is MNHEY and CDR2 is SMNVEV (reference sequence). This CDR3 spans 18 amino acids. The CDR3: CASSLSGGFWTRSVEQFF.

This chain links TRBV5-1 with TRBJ2-1. CDR1 and CDR2 from the germline V gene are SGHRS and YFSETQ. The CDR3 consists of 16 residues. The chain's CDR3 is CASSRLDRTPYNEQFF.

This chain joins TRBV29-1 and TRBJ2-7. This CDR3 spans 12 amino acids. The V gene's germline CDR1 is SQVTM and CDR2 ANQGSEA. This CDR3 is CSVEVKKYEQYF.

The V call is TRBV11-2, the J call TRBJ2-1; TCRdb names TRBD2, which stays unverified in the absence of DNA. From germline, CDR1 is SGHAT and CDR2 FQNNGV. The CDR3 runs to 21 residues. The CDR3 sequence: CASSLGRLAGGTLRTYNEQFF.

J is TRBJ1-2 and V is TRBV28; TCRdb designates TRBD1, a call that cannot be tested without DNA. The CDR3 consists of 15 residues. Germline CDR1 and CDR2: MDHEN and SYDVKM. The chain's CDR3 is CASSSLQTGEHGYTF.

J is TRBJ2-5 and V is TRBV2; TCRdb gives TRBD1 as the D gene, but with no DNA this cannot be confirmed. Germline loops: CDR1 SNHLY, CDR2 FYNNEI. This CDR3 spans 13 amino acids. The CDR3 here is CASSPTGGETQYF.